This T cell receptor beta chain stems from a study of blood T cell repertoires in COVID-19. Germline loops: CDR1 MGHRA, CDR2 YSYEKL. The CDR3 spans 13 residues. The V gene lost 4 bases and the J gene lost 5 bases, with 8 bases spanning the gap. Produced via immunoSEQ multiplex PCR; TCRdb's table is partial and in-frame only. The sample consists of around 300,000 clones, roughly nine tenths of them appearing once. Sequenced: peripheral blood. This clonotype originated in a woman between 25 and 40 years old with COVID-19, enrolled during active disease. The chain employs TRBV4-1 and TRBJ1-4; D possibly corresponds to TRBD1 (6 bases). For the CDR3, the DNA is TGCGCCAGCAGCCGAGACAGGAATGAAAAACTGTTTTTT. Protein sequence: CASSRDRNEKLFF.